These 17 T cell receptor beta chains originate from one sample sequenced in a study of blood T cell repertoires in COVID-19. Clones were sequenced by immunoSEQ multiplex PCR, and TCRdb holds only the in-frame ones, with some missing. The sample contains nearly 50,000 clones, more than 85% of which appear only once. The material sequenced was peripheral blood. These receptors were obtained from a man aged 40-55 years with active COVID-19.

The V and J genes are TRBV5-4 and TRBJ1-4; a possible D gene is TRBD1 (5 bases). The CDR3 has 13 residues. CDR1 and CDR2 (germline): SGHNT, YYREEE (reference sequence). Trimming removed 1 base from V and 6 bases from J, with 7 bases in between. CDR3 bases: TGTGCCAGCAGCTTGTGGGGGGATGAAAAACTGTTTTTT. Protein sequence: CASSLWGDEKLFF.

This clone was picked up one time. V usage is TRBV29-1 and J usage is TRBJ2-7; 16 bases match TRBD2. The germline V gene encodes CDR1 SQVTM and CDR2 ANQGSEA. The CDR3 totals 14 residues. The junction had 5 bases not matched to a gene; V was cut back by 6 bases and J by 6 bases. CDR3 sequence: CSVGTSGREAEQYF. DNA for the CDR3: TGCAGCGTCGGGACTAGCGGGAGGGAAGCCGAGCAGTACTTC.

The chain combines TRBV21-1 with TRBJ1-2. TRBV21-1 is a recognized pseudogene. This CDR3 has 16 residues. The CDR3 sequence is CASSPPDGGANYGYTF. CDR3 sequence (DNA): TGTGCCAGCAGCCCACCGGACGGGGGAGCTAACTATGGCTACACCTTC.

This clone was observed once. DNA of the CDR3: TGTGCCTGGAGTGTTGGGGACGGGGGCTATGGCTACACCTTC. Protein sequence: CAWSVGDGGYGYTF. The rearrangement uses TRBV30 and TRBJ1-2, with a weak D call TRBD1 (5 bases). V was shortened by 0 bases and J by 4 bases, with 12 bases between the two germline ends. Germline V gene lookup returns CDR1 GTSNPN and CDR2 SVGIG (reference sequence). This CDR3 spans 14 amino acids.

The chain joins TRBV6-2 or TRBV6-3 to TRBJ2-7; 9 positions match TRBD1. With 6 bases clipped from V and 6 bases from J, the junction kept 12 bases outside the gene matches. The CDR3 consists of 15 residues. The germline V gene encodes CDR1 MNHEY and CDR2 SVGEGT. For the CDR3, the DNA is TGTGCCAGCAGCGAGTTACAGGGGGCGCCTCGCGAGCAGTACTTC. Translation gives CASSELQGAPREQYF.

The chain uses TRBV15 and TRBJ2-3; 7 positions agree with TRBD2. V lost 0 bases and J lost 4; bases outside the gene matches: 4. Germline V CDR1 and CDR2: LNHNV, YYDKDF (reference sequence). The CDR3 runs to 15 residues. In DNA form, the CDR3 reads TGTGCCACCAGCAGAGACGGGAGGTCCCCAGATACGCAGTATTTT. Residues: CATSRDGRSPDTQYF. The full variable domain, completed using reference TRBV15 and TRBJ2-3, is DAMVIQNPRYQVTQFGKPVTLSCSQTLNHNVMYWYQQKSSQAPKLLFHYYDKDFNNEADTPDNFQSRRPNTSFCFLDIRSPGLGDTAMYLCATSRDGRSPDTQYFGPGTRLTVL.

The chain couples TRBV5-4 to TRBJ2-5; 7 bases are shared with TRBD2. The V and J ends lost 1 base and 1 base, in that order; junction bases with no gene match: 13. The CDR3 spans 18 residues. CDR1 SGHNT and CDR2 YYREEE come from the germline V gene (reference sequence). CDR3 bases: TGTGCCAGCAGCTTGCCCCCCCGGGGAGGGTTTGGCCAAGAGACCCAGTACTTC. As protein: CASSLPPRGGFGQETQYF.

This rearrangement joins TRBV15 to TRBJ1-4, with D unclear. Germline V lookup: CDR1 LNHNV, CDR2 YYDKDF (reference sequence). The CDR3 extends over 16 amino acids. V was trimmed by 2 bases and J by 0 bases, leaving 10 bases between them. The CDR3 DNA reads TGTGCCACCAGCAGACGTTCTCGGGCAACTAATGAAAAACTGTTTTTT. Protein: CATSRRSRATNEKLFF.

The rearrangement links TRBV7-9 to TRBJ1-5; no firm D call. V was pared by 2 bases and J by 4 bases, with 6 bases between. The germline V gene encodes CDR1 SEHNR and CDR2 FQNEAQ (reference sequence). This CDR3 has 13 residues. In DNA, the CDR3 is TGTGCCAGCAGCTTAAGCGGTAATCAGCCCCAGCATTTT. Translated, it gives CASSLSGNQPQHF. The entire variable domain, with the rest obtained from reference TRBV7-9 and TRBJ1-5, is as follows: DTGVSQNPRHKITKRGQNVTFRCDPISEHNRLYWYRQTLGQGPEFLTYFQNEAQLEKSRLLSDRFSAERPKGSFSTLEIQRTEQGDSAMYLCASSLSGNQPQHFGDGTRLSIL.

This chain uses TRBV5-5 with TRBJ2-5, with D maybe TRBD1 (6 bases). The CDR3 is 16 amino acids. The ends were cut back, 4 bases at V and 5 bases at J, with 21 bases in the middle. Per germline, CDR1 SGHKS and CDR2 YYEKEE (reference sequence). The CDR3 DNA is TGTGCCAGCAGCCCGAAGGAAGGGGGAGATGGGGAGACCCAGTACTTC. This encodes CASSPKEGGDGETQYF.

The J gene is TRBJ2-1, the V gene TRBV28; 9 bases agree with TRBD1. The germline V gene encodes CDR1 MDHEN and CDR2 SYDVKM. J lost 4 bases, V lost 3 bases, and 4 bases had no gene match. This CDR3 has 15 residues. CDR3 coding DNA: TGTGCCAGCAGTTTTTCCGGACAGGGGTACAATGAGCAGTTCTTC. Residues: CASSFSGQGYNEQFF. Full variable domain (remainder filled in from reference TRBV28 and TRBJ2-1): DVKVTQSSRYLVKRTGEKVFLECVQDMDHENMFWYRQDPGLGLRLIYFSYDVKMKEKGDIPEGYSVSREKKERFSLILESASTNQTSMYLCASSFSGQGYNEQFFGPGTRLTVL.

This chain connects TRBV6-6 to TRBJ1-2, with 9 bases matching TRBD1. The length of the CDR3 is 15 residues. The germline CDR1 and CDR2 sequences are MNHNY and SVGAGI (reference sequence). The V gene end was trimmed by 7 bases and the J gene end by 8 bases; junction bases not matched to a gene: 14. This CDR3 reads CASTGPGTGSEGYTF. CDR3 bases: TGTGCCAGCACCGGTCCCGGGACAGGGTCAGAAGGCTACACCTTC.

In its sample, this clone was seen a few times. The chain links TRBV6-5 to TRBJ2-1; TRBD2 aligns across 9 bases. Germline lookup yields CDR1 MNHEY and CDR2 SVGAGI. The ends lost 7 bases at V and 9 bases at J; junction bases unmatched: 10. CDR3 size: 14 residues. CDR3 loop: CASIRVAGEGEQFF. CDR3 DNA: TGTGCCAGCATTAGGGTAGCGGGAGAGGGTGAGCAGTTCTTC.

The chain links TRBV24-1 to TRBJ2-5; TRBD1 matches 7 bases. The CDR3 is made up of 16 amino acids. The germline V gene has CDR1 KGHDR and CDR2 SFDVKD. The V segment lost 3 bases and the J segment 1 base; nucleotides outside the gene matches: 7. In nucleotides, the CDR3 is TGTGCCACCAGTGATGTACAGGGGTACGCCCAAGAGACCCAGTACTTC. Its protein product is CATSDVQGYAQETQYF.

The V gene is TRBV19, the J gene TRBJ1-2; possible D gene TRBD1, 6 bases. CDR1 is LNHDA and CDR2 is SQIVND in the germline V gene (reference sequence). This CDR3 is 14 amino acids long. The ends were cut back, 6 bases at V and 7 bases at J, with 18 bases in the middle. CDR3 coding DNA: TGTGCCAGTAGAGTATCAGCAGGGGACGGTGGCTACACCTTC. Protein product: CASRVSAGDGGYTF.

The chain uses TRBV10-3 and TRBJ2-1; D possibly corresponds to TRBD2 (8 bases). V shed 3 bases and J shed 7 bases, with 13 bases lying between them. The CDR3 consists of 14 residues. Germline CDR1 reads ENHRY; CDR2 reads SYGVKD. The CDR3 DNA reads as TGTGCCATCAGTGACATAGCGGGACAGAATGAGCAGTTCTTC. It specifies CAISDIAGQNEQFF.

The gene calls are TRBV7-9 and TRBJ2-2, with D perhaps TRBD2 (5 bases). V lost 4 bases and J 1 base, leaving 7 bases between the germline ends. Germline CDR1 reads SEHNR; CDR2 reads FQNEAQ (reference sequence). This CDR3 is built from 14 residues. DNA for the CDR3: TGTGCCAGCAGCTCTGGACTGAACACCGGGGAGCTGTTTTTT. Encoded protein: CASSSGLNTGELFF.